The next 24 T cell receptor beta chains were all read from a single sample in a study of blood T cells in healthy people across ages. A second PCR of 7 to 11 cycles used a sample-barcoded 5' primer and a J-beta primer mix. TCRdb called the 5' RACE reads again in MiXCR, with one record for every CDR3 protein. The sample lists over 950,000 distinct CDR3 sequences; roughly half were seen once. The sample taken for sequencing was blood. The source is an older woman in good health.

This clonotype was seen only once. This chain joins TRBV7-2 and TRBJ2-7; D ambiguous. CDR1 is SGHTA and CDR2 is FQGNSA in the germline V gene. The CDR3 runs to 13 residues. Trimming left V 1 base short and J 7 bases short, with 11 bases between. The CDR3 loop is CASSLVSFREQYF. The CDR3 DNA follows: TGTGCCAGCAGCTTAGTTAGCTTCCGTGAGCAGTACTTC.

CDR3 sequence (DNA): TGCGCCAGCAGCTCCATAGTGGATCTCTACAATGAGCAGTTCTTC. It yields the protein CASSSIVDLYNEQFF. The chain recombines TRBV5-1 with TRBJ2-1, with no clear D. The V gene's germline CDR1 is SGHRS and CDR2 YFSETQ. The CDR3 consists of 15 residues. The germline V and J ends were trimmed by 3 bases and 3 bases, with 13 bases remaining between them.

The chain carries TRBV5-1 and TRBJ2-7; D gene unclear. The CDR3 sequence is 12 residues long. V lost 5 bases to trimming and J lost 7 bases, with 13 bases between them. The germline gives CDR1 SGHRS, CDR2 YFSETQ. The CDR3 nucleotides are TGCGCCAGCAGAATCTCAGCAGCTGAGCAGTACTTC. Protein: CASRISAAEQYF.

There are a few counts of this clonotype. The chain employs TRBV20-1 and TRBJ2-1, with a weak D call TRBD2 (6 bases). The CDR3 consists of 13 residues. With 3 bases removed from V and 7 bases from J, the gap between germline ends came to 13 bases. Germline V lookup: CDR1 DFQATT, CDR2 SNEGSKA (reference sequence). CDR3 sequence reads: CSARSEGGNEQFF. CDR3 bases: TGCAGTGCTAGGTCGGAGGGCGGGAATGAGCAGTTCTTC.

This clonotype occurred once. The chain is built from TRBV12-3 or TRBV12-4 and TRBJ1-4; 8 bases are shared with TRBD1. The CDR3 has 14 amino acids. The trim removed 5 bases at V and 10 bases at J, leaving 9 bases unmatched. The CDR3 coding sequence is TGTGCCAGCAGTCAACCCGAGGACAGGGCAAAACTGTTTTTT. It specifies CASSQPEDRAKLFF.

The chain carries TRBV20-1 and TRBJ2-2; D gene unclear. This CDR3 has 14 amino acids. V dropped 3 bases and J dropped 6 bases, with 14 bases sitting between them. Germline V CDR1 and CDR2: DFQATT, SNEGSKA (reference sequence). The DNA of the CDR3 is TGCAGTGCTAGCGGGCCGAGTATAGCCGGGGAGCTGTTTTTT. As protein: CSASGPSIAGELFF.

The genes are TRBV11-2 and TRBJ2-1; D remains ambiguous. The CDR3 has 16 amino acids. Germline CDR1 reads SGHAT; CDR2 reads FQNNGV. V was clipped by 1 base and J by 1 base, with 11 bases between them. CDR3 in amino acids: CASSLVRRRSYNEQFF. The CDR3 DNA reads as TGTGCCAGCAGCTTAGTAAGGAGACGGTCCTACAATGAGCAGTTCTTC.

The J gene is TRBJ2-3, the V gene TRBV29-1; 14 bases agree with TRBD2. With 1 base clipped from V and 4 bases from J, the junction kept 4 bases outside the gene matches. Germline loops: CDR1 SQVTM, CDR2 ANQGSEA. This CDR3 region has 16 residues. CDR3 in amino acids: CSVEGGLAGGSDTQYF. Written as DNA, the CDR3 is TGCAGCGTTGAAGGTGGACTAGCGGGAGGCTCAGATACGCAGTATTTT.

Note on this clonotype: A single base separates this from a much larger clone, so it may be a read error. The chain joins TRBV9 to TRBJ2-3; the D is unclear. The CDR3 loop spans 14 amino acids. The germline V gene encodes CDR1 SGDLS and CDR2 YYNGEE. V was shortened by 0 bases and J by 0 bases, with 5 bases between the two germline ends. The CDR3 nucleotides read TGTGCCAGCAGCGTAGTCCCTAGCACAGATACGCAGTATTTT. Translated: CASSVVPSTDTQYF.

The V gene is TRBV7-9, the J gene TRBJ2-3; D possibly matches TRBD1 or TRBD2 (5 bases each). CDR1 is SEHNR, CDR2 FQNEAQ, per germline (reference sequence). Trimming cost V 7 bases and J 1 base, with 15 bases left between them. CDR3 length: 15 amino acids. CDR3 DNA: TGTGCCAGCACCGAGGGAATGGGACGCACAGATACGCAGTATTTT. Amino acids: CASTEGMGRTDTQYF.

The chain employs TRBV7-9 and TRBJ2-5; D is undetermined. Germline assignment: CDR1 SEHNR and CDR2 FQNEAQ (reference sequence). V was pared by 8 bases and J by 2 bases, with 6 bases between. The CDR3 contains 11 residues. The CDR3 DNA reads as TGTGCCAGCGGACGGCAAGAGACCCAGTACTTC. Protein: CASGRQETQYF.

The chain uses TRBV4-1 and TRBJ2-7, with D perhaps matching TRBD2 (6 bases). Germline V lookup: CDR1 MGHRA, CDR2 YSYEKL. The germline V and J ends were trimmed by 5 bases and 5 bases, with 16 bases remaining between them. The CDR3 spans 14 residues. The chain's CDR3 is CASSYRDSSDEQYF. The CDR3 bases are TGCGCCAGCAGCTACCGGGACTCGTCCGACGAGCAGTACTTC.

This clonotype was found a few times. V gene TRBV12-3 or TRBV12-4 combines with J gene TRBJ2-4; TRBD2 matches 7 bases. The ends lost 10 bases at V and 13 bases at J; junction bases unmatched: 13. CDR3 length: 12 amino acids. The CDR3 DNA follows: TGTGCCATCGCCCGGGGGTTGGGAGGGCAGTACTTC. Translation gives CAIARGLGGQYF.

The chain links TRBV6-6 to TRBJ2-5; D not certain. This CDR3 comprises 12 residues. V was pared by 6 bases and J by 5 bases, with 10 bases between. Germline CDR1 and CDR2: MNHNY and SVGAGI (reference sequence). Here the CDR3 DNA reads TGTGCCAGCAGCTACGCCAGGGAGACCCAGTACTTC. It encodes CASSYARETQYF.

The chain recombines TRBV24-1 with TRBJ1-1; D not certain. Germline values: CDR1 KGHDR, CDR2 SFDVKD. The CDR3 consists of 15 residues. With 2 bases removed from V and 0 bases from J, the gap between germline ends came to 9 bases. CDR3 loop: CATSDSGGMNTEAFF. CDR3 nucleotide sequence: TGTGCCACCAGTGATTCGGGCGGGATGAACACTGAAGCTTTCTTT.

This clonotype appeared a few times. This sequence joins TRBV20-1 and TRBJ2-1, with 14 positions matching TRBD2. The CDR3 extends over 15 amino acids. The V segment lost 6 bases and the J segment 6 bases; nucleotides outside the gene matches: 7. Germline CDR1 is DFQATT and CDR2 is SNEGSKA (reference sequence). The CDR3 bases are TGCAGTGCGCTACGACTAGCGGGAGGGCCCAATGAGCAGTTCTTC. Translating gives CSALRLAGGPNEQFF.

CDR3 DNA sequence: TGCAGCGTTGAAGATTTTAGCGGGAGTACCTACAATGAGCAGTTCTTC. It yields the protein CSVEDFSGSTYNEQFF. The chain is built from TRBV29-1 and TRBJ2-1; 9 bases line up with TRBD2. Per the germline V gene, CDR1 is SQVTM and CDR2 is ANQGSEA. There are 16 residues in the CDR3. V dropped 0 bases and J dropped 2; count of bases not matched to a gene: 5.

The chain uses TRBV7-7 and TRBJ2-5; 10 bases are shared with TRBD1. J lost 5 bases, V lost 8 bases, and 8 bases had no gene match. Germline CDR1 and CDR2: SSHAT and FNYEAQ (reference sequence). The length of the CDR3 is 14 residues. The DNA for the CDR3 is TGTGCCAGCGGACAGGGGGAGTATGTGGAGACCCAGTACTTC. Protein product: CASGQGEYVETQYF.

In this sample, this clonotype turned up a few times. The J gene is TRBJ2-7, the V gene TRBV9; D gene uncertain. V lost 4 bases and J 2 bases, leaving 19 bases between the germline ends. Germline V gene data show CDR1 as SGDLS and CDR2 as YYNGEE. The CDR3 covers 16 residues. CDR3 nucleotide sequence: TGTGCCAGCAGCCCCCGATCTAGTGGGTCTCCCTACGAGCAGTACTTC. The encoded protein is CASSPRSSGSPYEQYF.

This chain joins TRBV3-1 and TRBJ2-1, with no clear D. The germline CDR1 and CDR2 sequences are LGHDT and YNNKEL (reference sequence). V was clipped by 0 bases and J by 8 bases, with 5 bases between them. The CDR3 has 12 amino acids. The chain's CDR3 is CASSQDPDEQFF. CDR3 nucleotides: TGTGCCAGCAGCCAAGATCCCGATGAGCAGTTCTTC.

The chain has TRBV20-1 and TRBJ2-7, with 8 bases lining up with TRBD2. The V segment lost 1 base and the J segment 7 bases; nucleotides outside the gene matches: 12. Per germline, CDR1 DFQATT and CDR2 SNEGSKA (reference sequence). The CDR3 has 15 residues. The CDR3 region has the DNA TGCAGTGCTAGAGTCGGGAGGGCCGCTTACAATGAGCAGTACTTC. Its translation is CSARVGRAAYNEQYF.

The chain combines TRBV29-1 with TRBJ2-5; 8 bases align to TRBD1. Unmatched junction bases numbered 9, after V lost 7 bases and J lost 5 bases. In germline, CDR1 is SQVTM, CDR2 ANQGSEA. CDR3 length: 13 residues. The DNA of the CDR3 is TGCAGCGGATGGACAGGGACGTGGGAGACCCAGTACTTC. This encodes CSGWTGTWETQYF.

V and J are TRBV15 and TRBJ1-6; the D is unclear. Trimming shortened V by 0 bases and J by 8 bases, and 8 bases separated the two germline ends. The CDR3 is made up of 14 amino acids. The germline CDR1 and CDR2 sequences are LNHNV and YYDKDF (reference sequence). The CDR3 loop reads CATSRDPEHSPLHF. CDR3 nucleotide sequence: TGTGCCACCAGCAGAGATCCGGAGCATTCACCCCTCCACTTT.

The chain joins TRBV5-1 to TRBJ2-2, with D hard to call. This CDR3 has 12 amino acids. Germline CDR1 reads SGHRS; CDR2 reads YFSETQ. Deletions cut 2 bases from V and 5 bases from J, with 4 bases between. CDR3 sequence (DNA): TGCGCCAGCAGCTTCGCAACCGGGGAGCTGTTTTTT. Protein product: CASSFATGELFF.